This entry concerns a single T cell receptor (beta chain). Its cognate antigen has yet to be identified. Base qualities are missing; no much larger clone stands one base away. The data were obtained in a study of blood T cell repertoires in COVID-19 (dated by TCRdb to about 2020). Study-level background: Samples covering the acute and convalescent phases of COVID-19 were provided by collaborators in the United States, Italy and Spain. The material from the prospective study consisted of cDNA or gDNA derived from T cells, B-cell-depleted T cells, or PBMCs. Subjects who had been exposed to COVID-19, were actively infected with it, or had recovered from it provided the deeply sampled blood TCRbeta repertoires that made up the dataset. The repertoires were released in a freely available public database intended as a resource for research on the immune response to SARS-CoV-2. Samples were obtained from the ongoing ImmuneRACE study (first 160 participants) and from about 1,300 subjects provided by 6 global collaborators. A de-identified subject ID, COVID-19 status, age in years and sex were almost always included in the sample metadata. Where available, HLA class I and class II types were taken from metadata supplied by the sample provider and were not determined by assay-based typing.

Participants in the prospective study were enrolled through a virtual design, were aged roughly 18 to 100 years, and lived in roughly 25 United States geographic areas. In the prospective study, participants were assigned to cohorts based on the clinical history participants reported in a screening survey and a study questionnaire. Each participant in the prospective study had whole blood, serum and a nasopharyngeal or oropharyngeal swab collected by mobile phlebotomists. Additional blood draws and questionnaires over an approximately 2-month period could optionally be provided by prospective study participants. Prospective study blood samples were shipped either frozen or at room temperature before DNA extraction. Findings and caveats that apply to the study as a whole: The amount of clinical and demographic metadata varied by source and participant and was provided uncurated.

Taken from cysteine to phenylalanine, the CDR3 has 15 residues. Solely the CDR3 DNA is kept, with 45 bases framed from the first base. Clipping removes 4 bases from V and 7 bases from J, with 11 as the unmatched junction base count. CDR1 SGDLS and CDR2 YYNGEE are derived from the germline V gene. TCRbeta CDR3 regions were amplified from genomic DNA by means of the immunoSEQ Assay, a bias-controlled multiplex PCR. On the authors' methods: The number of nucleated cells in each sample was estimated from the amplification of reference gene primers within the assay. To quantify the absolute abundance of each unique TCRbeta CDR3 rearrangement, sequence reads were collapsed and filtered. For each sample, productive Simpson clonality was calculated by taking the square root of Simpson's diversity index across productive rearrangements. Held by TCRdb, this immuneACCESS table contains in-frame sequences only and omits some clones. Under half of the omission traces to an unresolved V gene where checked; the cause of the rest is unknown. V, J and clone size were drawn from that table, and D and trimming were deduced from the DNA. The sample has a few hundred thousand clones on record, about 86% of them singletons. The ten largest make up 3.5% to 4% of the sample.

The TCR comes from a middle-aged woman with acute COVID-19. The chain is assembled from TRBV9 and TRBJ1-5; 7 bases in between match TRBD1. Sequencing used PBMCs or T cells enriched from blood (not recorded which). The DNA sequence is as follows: TGTGCCAGCAGCAGGGACAGTACTTTCGGGCAGCCCCAGCATTTT. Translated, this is CASSRDSTFGQPQHF.